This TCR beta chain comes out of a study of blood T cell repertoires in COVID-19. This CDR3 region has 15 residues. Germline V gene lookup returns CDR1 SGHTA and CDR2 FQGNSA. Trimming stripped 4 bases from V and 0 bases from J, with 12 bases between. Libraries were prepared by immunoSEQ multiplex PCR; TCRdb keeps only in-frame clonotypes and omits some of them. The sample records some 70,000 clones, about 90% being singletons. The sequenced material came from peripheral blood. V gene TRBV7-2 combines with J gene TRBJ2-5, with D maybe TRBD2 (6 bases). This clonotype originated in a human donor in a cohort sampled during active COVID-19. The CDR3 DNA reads TGTGCCAGCAGCTCGGCGGGGACGAACCAAGAGACCCAGTACTTC. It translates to CASSSAGTNQETQYF.